The 20 T cell receptor beta chains listed next were all sequenced from one sample in a study of shared clonotypes between healthy human individuals. Data came from immunoSEQ multiplex PCR; TCRdb stores just in-frame clones and leaves some out. The sample shows some 350,000 clones, about 74% of them seen only once. Sequences were obtained from memory CD4+ T cells sorted from blood. This sample's subset: CD45RA-negative fraction. The source is a man aged 30 to 39 in good health.

The chain joins TRBV14 to TRBJ1-2; D is perhaps TRBD1 (5 bases). The germline V gene has CDR1 SGHDN and CDR2 FVKESK. Trimming removed 4 bases at V and 5 bases at J, with 8 bases between. The CDR3 has 12 residues. The CDR3, as DNA: TGTGCCAGCAGCCTCGGGGCTTATGGCTACACCTTC. It yields the protein CASSLGAYGYTF.

V usage is TRBV19 and J usage is TRBJ1-4; the D gene is possibly TRBD1 (5 bases). Germline CDR1 LNHDA, CDR2 SQIVND (reference sequence). This CDR3 is 15 amino acids long. Trimming removed 11 bases at V and 6 bases at J, with 22 bases between. The CDR3 region is CAGGDGGAGDEKLFF. The DNA for the CDR3 is TGTGCCGGAGGTGATGGCGGGGCGGGGGATGAAAAACTGTTTTTT.

CDR3 sequence reads: CASSLGTRSYEQYF. The CDR3 DNA reads as TGTGCCAGCAGCCTCGGGACCCGTAGCTACGAGCAGTACTTC. V and J are TRBV7-2 and TRBJ2-7; D is perhaps TRBD1 or TRBD2 (5 bases each). Trimming shortened V by 5 bases and J by 3 bases, and 14 bases separated the two germline ends. This CDR3 is built from 14 residues. CDR1 is SGHTA, CDR2 FQGNSA, per germline.

This chain connects TRBV9 to TRBJ2-2, with D possibly being TRBD2 (6 bases). The length of the CDR3 is 17 residues. Germline assignment: CDR1 SGDLS and CDR2 YYNGEE. Trimming took 0 bases from V and 0 from J, leaving 12 bases between them. The CDR3 loop reads CASSVGSGYANTGELFF. The CDR3 DNA reads TGTGCCAGCAGCGTAGGTAGCGGCTACGCGAACACCGGGGAGCTGTTTTTT.

The chain recombines TRBV10-1 with TRBJ2-3; TRBD2 matches at 15 bases. The CDR3 covers 15 residues. Per germline, CDR1 WNHNN and CDR2 SYGVQD (reference sequence). Trimming took 2 bases from V and 9 from J; bases not matched to a gene: 3. DNA of the CDR3: TGCGCCAGCAGTGAGGGGACTAGCGGGAGGTGGACGCAGTATTTT. Protein: CASSEGTSGRWTQYF.

V and J are TRBV6-5 and TRBJ1-1; D unclear. The germline gives CDR1 MNHEY, CDR2 SVGAGI. Trimming pared 2 bases from V and 4 bases from J, leaving 8 bases between. The CDR3 consists of 13 residues. CDR3 nucleotide sequence: TGTGCCAGCAGTTACGTCAAGAGCACTGAAGCTTTCTTT. Translating gives CASSYVKSTEAFF.

The V gene is TRBV5-1, the J gene TRBJ1-4; D perhaps matches TRBD1 (5 bases). This CDR3 comprises 15 residues. Germline V gives CDR1 SGHRS, CDR2 YFSETQ. V lost 0 bases and J 8 bases, leaving 14 bases between the germline ends. CDR3 in DNA: TGCGCCAGCAGCTTGGCCGGGACGGGTTTCGAAAAACTGTTTTTT. It is translated as CASSLAGTGFEKLFF. The full variable domain, its missing parts supplied by reference TRBV5-1 and TRBJ1-4, is KAGVTQTPRYLIKTRGQQVTLSCSPISGHRSVSWYQQTPGQGLQFLFEYFSETQRNKGNFPGRFSGRQFSNSRSEMNVSTLELGDSALYLCASSLAGTGFEKLFFGSGTQLSVL.

This clone is a singleton in its sample. This chain uses TRBV29-1 with TRBJ1-2; no clear D gene. Looked up from germline, CDR1 is SQVTM and CDR2 is ANQGSEA. This CDR3 is 15 amino acids long. V was pared by 6 bases and J by 1 base, with 18 bases between. CDR3 DNA: TGCAGCGTCCCGCAATCGGGTGGAAGTAACTATGGCTACACCTTC. Its translation: CSVPQSGGSNYGYTF.

This chain links TRBV7-8 with TRBJ2-3; TRBD2 aligns across 8 bases. Trimming removed 3 bases from V and 2 bases from J; junction bases left unmatched: 1. Germline V lookup: CDR1 SGHVS, CDR2 FQNEAQ. The CDR3 extends over 14 amino acids. CDR3 protein: CASSFGRATDTQYF. CDR3 bases: TGTGCCAGCAGCTTCGGGAGGGCCACAGATACGCAGTATTTT.

V gene TRBV14 combines with J gene TRBJ2-2; D gene unclear. Germline V gene data show CDR1 as SGHDN and CDR2 as FVKESK. This CDR3 is 14 amino acids long. Trimming shortened V by 3 bases and J by 5 bases, and 10 bases separated the two germline ends. In DNA form, the CDR3 reads TGTGCCAGCAGCCAGCAGGTTTTAACCGGGGAGCTGTTTTTT. This codes for CASSQQVLTGELFF.

The J gene is TRBJ2-7, the V gene TRBV5-5; perhaps D is TRBD1 or TRBD2 (6 bases each). Germline V lookup: CDR1 SGHKS, CDR2 YYEKEE (reference sequence). The CDR3 has 14 amino acids. V lost 0 bases to trimming and J lost 6 bases, with 13 bases between them. CDR3 sequence (DNA): TGTGCCAGCAGCTTGGTATCGGGGGCTGGCGAGCAGTACTTC. Translating gives CASSLVSGAGEQYF.

The J gene is TRBJ1-2, the V gene TRBV10-3; D is uncertain. The CDR3 loop spans 12 amino acids. Per the germline V gene, CDR1 is ENHRY and CDR2 is SYGVKD. Trimming cost V 4 bases and J 0 bases, with 3 bases left between them. The CDR3 here is CAISGPNYGYTF. In DNA, the CDR3 is TGTGCCATCAGTGGCCCTAACTATGGCTACACCTTC.

A word on this clone: The sample contains more than one DNA sequence encoding this CDR3. The J gene is TRBJ2-5, the V gene TRBV5-4; a possible D gene is TRBD1 (6 bases). Trimming stripped 4 bases from V and 1 base from J, with 11 bases between. CDR1 is SGHNT, CDR2 YYREEE, per germline (reference sequence). CDR3 length equals 14 residues. DNA for the CDR3: TGTGCCAGCAGCGCCACAGGGATCCAAGAGACCCAGTACTTC. Its protein product is CASSATGIQETQYF.

The chain is built from TRBV6-1 and TRBJ2-5, with D possibly being TRBD1 (6 bases). The CDR3 loop spans 12 amino acids. Germline V gives CDR1 MNHNS, CDR2 SASEGT. Between the trimmed V and J ends, which lost 6 bases and 10 bases, there was a span of 15 bases. CDR3 region: CASSKPDSRQYF. CDR3 DNA sequence: TGTGCCAGCAGCAAGCCGGACAGCCGCCAGTACTTC.

This sequence joins TRBV18 and TRBJ1-1; D might be TRBD1 (5 bases). The CDR3 extends over 14 amino acids. Germline V lookup: CDR1 KGHSH, CDR2 LQKENI. The V gene lost 2 bases and the J gene lost 6 bases, with 13 bases spanning the gap. The CDR3 DNA follows: TGTGCCAGCTCACCAAATCAGGGAACCCCTGAAGCTTTCTTT. Translating it yields CASSPNQGTPEAFF.

The chain joins TRBV28 to TRBJ1-1; D possibly corresponds to TRBD1 (5 bases). Trimming cost V 5 bases and J 1 base, with 17 bases left between them. The germline V gene encodes CDR1 MDHEN and CDR2 SYDVKM. The CDR3 spans 16 residues. The CDR3 DNA reads TGTGCCAGCAGTCCATTTGCCGCGGACAAGAACACTGAAGCTTTCTTT. Its protein is CASSPFAADKNTEAFF. The full variable domain, rest sourced from reference TRBV28 and TRBJ1-1, is DVKVTQSSRYLVKRTGEKVFLECVQDMDHENMFWYRQDPGLGLRLIYFSYDVKMKEKGDIPEGYSVSREKKERFSLILESASTNQTSMYLCASSPFAADKNTEAFFGQGTRLTVV.

This clone was counted once. The gene calls are TRBV19 and TRBJ2-7, with 9 bases aligning to TRBD1. V shed 3 bases and J 1 base; nucleotides not matched to a gene: 25. Germline V lookup: CDR1 LNHDA, CDR2 SQIVND (reference sequence). The CDR3 has 22 residues. CDR3 sequence reads: CASSIKLHRVISRDRDSYEQYF. CDR3 nucleotides: TGTGCCAGTAGTATTAAATTACATCGCGTAATCAGCCGGGACAGGGATTCCTACGAGCAGTACTTC.

This clone was detected only a few times. The chain combines TRBV5-1 with TRBJ2-3; TRBD2 matches 9 bases. The CDR3 has 15 residues. The V and J ends lost 3 bases and 5 bases, in that order; junction bases with no gene match: 7. Germline CDR1 reads SGHRS; CDR2 reads YFSETQ. Here the CDR3 reads CASSSLSGRGDTQYF. The CDR3 DNA reads TGCGCCAGCAGCTCCCTTAGCGGGAGAGGAGATACGCAGTATTTT. The variable domain in full, with the rest retrieved from reference TRBV5-1 and TRBJ2-3, is KAGVTQTPRYLIKTRGQQVTLSCSPISGHRSVSWYQQTPGQGLQFLFEYFSETQRNKGNFPGRFSGRQFSNSRSEMNVSTLELGDSALYLCASSSLSGRGDTQYFGPGTRLTVL.

This clone came up once. The chain combines TRBV11-3 with TRBJ2-5; 7 bases agree with TRBD2. Germline CDR1 reads SGHNT; CDR2 reads YENEEA. CDR3 length: 17 amino acids. The ends lost 2 bases at V and 1 base at J; junction bases unmatched: 10. The CDR3 sequence is CASSLSSRGLLQETQYF. CDR3 DNA: TGTGCCAGCAGCTTATCATCGCGGGGACTACTCCAAGAGACCCAGTACTTC.

The CDR3 reads CASSSRDRVRSDTQYF. DNA for the CDR3: TGTGCCAGCTCATCCCGTGACAGGGTGAGGTCAGATACGCAGTATTTT. The chain joins TRBV18 to TRBJ2-3; 7 bases are shared with TRBD1. Per germline, CDR1 KGHSH and CDR2 LQKENI. The CDR3 is 16 residues long. Germline trimming cut 5 bases from V and 4 bases from J; bases unmatched to any gene: 12.